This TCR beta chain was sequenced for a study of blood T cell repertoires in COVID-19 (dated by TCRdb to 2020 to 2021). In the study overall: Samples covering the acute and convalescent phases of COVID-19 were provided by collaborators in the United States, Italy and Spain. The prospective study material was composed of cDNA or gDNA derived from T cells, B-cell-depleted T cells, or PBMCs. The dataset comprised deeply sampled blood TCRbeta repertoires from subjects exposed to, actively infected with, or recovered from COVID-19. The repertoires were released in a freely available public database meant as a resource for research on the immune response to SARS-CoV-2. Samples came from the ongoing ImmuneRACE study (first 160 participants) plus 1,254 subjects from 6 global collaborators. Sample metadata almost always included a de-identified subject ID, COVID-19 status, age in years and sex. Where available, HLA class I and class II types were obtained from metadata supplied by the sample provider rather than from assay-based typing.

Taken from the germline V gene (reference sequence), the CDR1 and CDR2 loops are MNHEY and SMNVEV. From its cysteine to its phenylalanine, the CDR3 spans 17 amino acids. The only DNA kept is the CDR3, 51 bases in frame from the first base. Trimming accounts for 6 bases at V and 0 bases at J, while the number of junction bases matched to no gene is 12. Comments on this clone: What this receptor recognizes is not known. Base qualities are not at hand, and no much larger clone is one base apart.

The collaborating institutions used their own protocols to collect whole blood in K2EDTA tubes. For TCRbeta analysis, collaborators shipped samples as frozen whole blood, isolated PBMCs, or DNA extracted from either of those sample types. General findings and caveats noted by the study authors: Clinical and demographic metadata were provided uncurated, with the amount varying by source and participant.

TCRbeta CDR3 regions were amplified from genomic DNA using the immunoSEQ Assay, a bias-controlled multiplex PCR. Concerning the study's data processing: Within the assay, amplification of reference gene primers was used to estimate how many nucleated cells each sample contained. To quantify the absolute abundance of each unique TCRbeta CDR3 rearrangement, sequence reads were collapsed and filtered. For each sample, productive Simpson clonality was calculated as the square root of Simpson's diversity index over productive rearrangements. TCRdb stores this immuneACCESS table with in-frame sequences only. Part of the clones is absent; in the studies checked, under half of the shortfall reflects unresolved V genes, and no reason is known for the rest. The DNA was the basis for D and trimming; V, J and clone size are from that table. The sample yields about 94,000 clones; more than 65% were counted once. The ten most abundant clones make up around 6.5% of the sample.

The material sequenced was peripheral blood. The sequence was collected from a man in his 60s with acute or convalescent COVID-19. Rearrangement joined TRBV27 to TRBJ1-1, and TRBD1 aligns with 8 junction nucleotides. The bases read TGTGCCAGCAGAGCTAGAAACAGGGGGATTTTGAACACTGAAGCTTTCTTT. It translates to CASRARNRGILNTEAFF.